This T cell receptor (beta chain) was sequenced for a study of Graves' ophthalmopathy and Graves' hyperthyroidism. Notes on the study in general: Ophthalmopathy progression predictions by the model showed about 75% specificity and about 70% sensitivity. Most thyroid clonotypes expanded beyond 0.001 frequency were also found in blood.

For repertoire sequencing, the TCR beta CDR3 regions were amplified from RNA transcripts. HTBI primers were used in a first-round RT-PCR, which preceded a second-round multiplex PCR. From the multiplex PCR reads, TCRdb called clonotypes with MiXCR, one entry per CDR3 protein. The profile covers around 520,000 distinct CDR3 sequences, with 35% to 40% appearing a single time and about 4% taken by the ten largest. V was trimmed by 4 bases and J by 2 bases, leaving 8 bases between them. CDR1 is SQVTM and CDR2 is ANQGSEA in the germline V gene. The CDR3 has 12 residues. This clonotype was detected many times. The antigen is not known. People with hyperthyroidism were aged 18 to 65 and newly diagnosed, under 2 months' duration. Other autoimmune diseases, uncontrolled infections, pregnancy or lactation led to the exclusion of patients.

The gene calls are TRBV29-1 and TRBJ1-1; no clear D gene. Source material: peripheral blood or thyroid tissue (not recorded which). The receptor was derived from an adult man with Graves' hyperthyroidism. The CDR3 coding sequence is TGCAGCGTTGCGAGGAGAAACACTGAAGCTTTCTTT. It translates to CSVARRNTEAFF.